Below, one TCR beta chain is given with its context. This record comes from a study of blood T cell repertoires in COVID-19. Across the study: There were acute and convalescent COVID-19 samples, and they came from the United States, Italy and Spain. Sources were T cells, B-cell-depleted T cells, or PBMCs; the material itself was cDNA or gDNA.

TCRdb keeps only in-frame clones here, not all; method: immunoSEQ multiplex PCR. The sample contains around 60,000 clones, roughly 83% of which appear only once. This TCR was sampled from a man aged 45-60 years with COVID-19, enrolled during active disease. What was sequenced was peripheral blood.

CDR3 sequence: CATSDPREGNQHF. In nucleotides, the CDR3 is TGTGCCACCAGTGACCCCAGGGAGGGTAATCAGCATTTT. The chain couples TRBV24-1 to TRBJ1-5; D perhaps matches TRBD1 (5 bases). This CDR3 contains 13 residues. Germline values: CDR1 KGHDR, CDR2 SFDVKD. V lost 4 bases and J lost 13, with 16 bases in between.